Below, 19 T cell receptor beta chains from the same sample are listed, as sequenced in a study of shared clonotypes between healthy human individuals. Repertoires were generated with immunoSEQ multiplex PCR, while TCRdb's copy carries only in-frame clones and drops some. The sample holds a few million clones, 90% to 97% seen once. The material sequenced was naive CD4+ T cells sorted from blood. Subset specified: CD45RA+ positively selected. The receptor set was obtained from a man aged 18 to 35 in good health.

On this clone itself: The sample carries other DNA sequences with the same CDR3. This chain connects TRBV7-2 to TRBJ1-2, with TRBD1 matching 10 bases. In germline, CDR1 is SGHTA, CDR2 FQGNSA. The CDR3 has 14 residues. With V trimmed by 5 bases and J by 4 bases, 4 bases remained unmatched. The CDR3: CASSPGTGAYGYTF. The CDR3 DNA sequence: TGTGCCAGCAGCCCGGGGACAGGGGCCTATGGCTACACCTTC.

The rearrangement links TRBV28 to TRBJ2-3; D tentatively reads TRBD1 or TRBD2 (6 bases each). Deletions cut 6 bases from V and 8 bases from J, with 21 bases between. Germline CDR1 MDHEN, CDR2 SYDVKM. The CDR3 consists of 15 residues. The CDR3 reads CASRGGTPRSGTQYF. Here the CDR3 DNA reads TGTGCCAGCAGGGGCGGGACACCAAGAAGCGGTACGCAGTATTTT.

The chain recombines TRBV30 with TRBJ2-7; D is perhaps TRBD2 (5 bases). With 0 bases removed from V and 3 bases from J, the gap between germline ends came to 12 bases. Germline loops: CDR1 GTSNPN, CDR2 SVGIG (reference sequence). The CDR3 loop spans 14 amino acids. The CDR3 nucleotides read TGTGCCTGGAGTGTCCCGGGATCTGTCTACGAGCAGTACTTC. Translation: CAWSVPGSVYEQYF.

This rearrangement joins TRBV7-2 to TRBJ1-2, with TRBD1 matching over 10 bases. Per germline, CDR1 SGHTA and CDR2 FQGNSA. Losses at the gene ends were 3 bases for V and 6 bases for J; bases not matched to a gene: 7. This CDR3 has 15 residues. CDR3 residues: CASSLGGTGVDGYTF. The CDR3, as DNA: TGTGCCAGCAGCTTGGGCGGGACAGGGGTCGATGGCTACACCTTC.

This clone was picked up one time. Within the sample, other DNA sequences also encode this same CDR3. The J gene is TRBJ1-4, the V gene TRBV28; no reliable D call. Germline V gene data show CDR1 as MDHEN and CDR2 as SYDVKM. The ends were cut back, 4 bases at V and 8 bases at J, with 5 bases in the middle. The CDR3 loop spans 11 amino acids. The CDR3 coding sequence is TGTGCCAGCAGTTCGAGGGAAAAACTGTTTTTT. It encodes CASSSREKLFF.

This sequence joins TRBV5-1 and TRBJ2-7, with 8 bases that match TRBD1. Germline V gene sequence: CDR1 SGHRS, CDR2 YFSETQ. The CDR3 contains 17 residues. V lost 4 bases to trimming and J lost 4 bases; unmatched junction nucleotides: 16. The CDR3 here is CASSHGQGVGLGYEQYF. DNA of the CDR3: TGCGCCAGCAGCCACGGACAGGGAGTGGGTCTGGGGTACGAGCAGTACTTC.

This chain connects TRBV7-9 to TRBJ1-6, with TRBD1 identical over 7 bases. Germline V gives CDR1 SEHNR, CDR2 FQNEAQ (reference sequence). V lost 4 bases to trimming and J lost 7 bases; unmatched junction nucleotides: 10. The CDR3 loop spans 16 amino acids. CDR3 sequence (DNA): TGTGCCAGCAGCTACGCTCCGACAGGGACAAATTCACCCCTCCACTTT. This gives the protein CASSYAPTGTNSPLHF.

V usage is TRBV13 and J usage is TRBJ1-2; TRBD1 might be the D (5 bases). CDR1 is PRHDT, CDR2 FYEKMQ, per germline (reference sequence). V lost 0 bases, J lost 0 bases, and 8 bases lay in between. The CDR3 loop spans 15 amino acids. CDR3 loop: CASSLGSGTNYGYTF. CDR3 nucleotide sequence: TGTGCCAGCAGCTTAGGGTCAGGGACTAACTATGGCTACACCTTC.

V is TRBV9 and J is TRBJ2-1, with D unresolved. Trimming cost V 1 base and J 7 bases, with 9 bases left between them. The length of the CDR3 is 13 residues. Germline V gene sequence: CDR1 SGDLS, CDR2 YYNGEE. CDR3 in DNA: TGTGCCAGCAGCGTATCACTTCTAAATGAGCAGTTCTTC. Encoded protein: CASSVSLLNEQFF.

The genes are TRBV30 and TRBJ2-1; D is undetermined. The length of the CDR3 is 15 residues. Germline V gives CDR1 GTSNPN, CDR2 SVGIG (reference sequence). Deletions cut 4 bases from V and 0 bases from J, with 13 bases between. Written as DNA, the CDR3 is TGTGCCTGGATGCCGGCGATTAGCTCCTACAATGAGCAGTTCTTC. It is translated as CAWMPAISSYNEQFF.

The gene calls are TRBV28 and TRBJ2-5; D possibly corresponds to TRBD1 (6 bases). Germline assignment: CDR1 MDHEN and CDR2 SYDVKM. This CDR3 is built from 13 residues. The germline V and J ends were trimmed by 3 bases and 4 bases, with 9 bases remaining between them. Written as DNA, the CDR3 is TGTGCCAGCAGTTTCCAGGGGTTAGAGACCCAGTACTTC. This encodes CASSFQGLETQYF.

This clone was seen just once. The chain links TRBV18 to TRBJ1-3; the match to TRBD1 covers 8 bases. The CDR3 has 17 amino acids. Trimming took 3 bases from V and 0 from J; bases not matched to a gene: 7. CDR1 is KGHSH and CDR2 is LQKENI in the germline V gene. The CDR3 sequence is CASSPLTGGISGNTIYF. As DNA, the CDR3 is TGTGCCAGCTCACCGTTAACAGGGGGAATCTCTGGAAACACCATATATTTT.

The chain recombines TRBV28 with TRBJ2-4; weak D call: TRBD2 (6 bases). V gave up 10 bases and J gave up 7 bases, with 20 bases separating them. The germline gives CDR1 MDHEN, CDR2 SYDVKM. The CDR3 is 14 amino acids. The CDR3 spells CATFSGSRGNIQYF. DNA for the CDR3: TGTGCCACTTTTAGCGGATCTCGAGGGAACATTCAGTACTTC.

The V gene is TRBV9, the J gene TRBJ1-4; D gene uncertain. Germline CDR1 and CDR2: SGDLS and YYNGEE. CDR3 length equals 13 residues. V was cut by 3 bases and J by 8 bases, with 11 bases left in between. CDR3 protein: CASSAHPAEKLFF. CDR3 nucleotide sequence: TGTGCCAGCAGCGCGCACCCCGCGGAAAAACTGTTTTTT. Complete variable domain (other parts from reference TRBV9 and TRBJ1-4): DSGVTQTPKHLITATGQRVTLRCSPRSGDLSVYWYQQSLDQGLQFLIQYYNGEERAKGNILERFSAQQFPDLHSELNLSSLELGDSALYFCASSAHPAEKLFFGSGTQLSVL.

The chain couples TRBV30 to TRBJ2-7; D ambiguous. The CDR3 totals 13 residues. Per the germline V gene, CDR1 is GTSNPN and CDR2 is SVGIG (reference sequence). The ends were cut back, 1 base at V and 3 bases at J, with 10 bases in the middle. CDR3 region: CAWSGGRLYEQYF. In nucleotides, the CDR3 is TGTGCCTGGAGTGGTGGCAGGCTCTACGAGCAGTACTTC.

The chain couples TRBV29-1 to TRBJ1-1; 8 bases line up with TRBD1. The germline CDR1 and CDR2 sequences are SQVTM and ANQGSEA. The ends lost 7 bases at V and 7 bases at J; junction bases unmatched: 8. The CDR3 covers 12 residues. The CDR3 sequence is CSAQTGEIEAFF. The CDR3 DNA sequence: TGCAGCGCTCAGACAGGGGAGATTGAAGCTTTCTTT.

The chain couples TRBV11-2 to TRBJ2-3; possibly TRBD1 for D (5 bases). CDR1 is SGHAT, CDR2 FQNNGV, per germline. CDR3 length: 17 amino acids. The germline V and J ends were trimmed by 0 bases and 1 base, with 14 bases remaining between them. The CDR3 is CASSLDLGEFRTDTQYF. The CDR3 DNA reads as TGTGCCAGCAGCTTAGATTTAGGGGAATTCCGCACAGATACGCAGTATTTT.

On this clone itself: The sample contains more than one DNA sequence encoding this CDR3. The chain is built from TRBV2 and TRBJ1-1; no reliable D call. Per the germline V gene, CDR1 is SNHLY and CDR2 is FYNNEI. V lost 4 bases and J lost 0, with 6 bases in between. CDR3 length: 13 amino acids. The CDR3 region has the DNA TGTGCCAGCAGTGGGGCTATGAACACTGAAGCTTTCTTT. As protein: CASSGAMNTEAFF.

The V call is TRBV6-1, the J call TRBJ2-6, with a tentative D call TRBD1 (6 bases). With 3 bases removed from V and 0 bases from J, the gap between germline ends came to 12 bases. Per the germline V gene, CDR1 is MNHNS and CDR2 is SASEGT. The CDR3 runs 17 residues. The CDR3 coding sequence is TGTGCCAGCAGTGACAGACAGGCCAGCTCTGGGGCCAACGTCCTGACTTTC. As protein: CASSDRQASSGANVLTF.